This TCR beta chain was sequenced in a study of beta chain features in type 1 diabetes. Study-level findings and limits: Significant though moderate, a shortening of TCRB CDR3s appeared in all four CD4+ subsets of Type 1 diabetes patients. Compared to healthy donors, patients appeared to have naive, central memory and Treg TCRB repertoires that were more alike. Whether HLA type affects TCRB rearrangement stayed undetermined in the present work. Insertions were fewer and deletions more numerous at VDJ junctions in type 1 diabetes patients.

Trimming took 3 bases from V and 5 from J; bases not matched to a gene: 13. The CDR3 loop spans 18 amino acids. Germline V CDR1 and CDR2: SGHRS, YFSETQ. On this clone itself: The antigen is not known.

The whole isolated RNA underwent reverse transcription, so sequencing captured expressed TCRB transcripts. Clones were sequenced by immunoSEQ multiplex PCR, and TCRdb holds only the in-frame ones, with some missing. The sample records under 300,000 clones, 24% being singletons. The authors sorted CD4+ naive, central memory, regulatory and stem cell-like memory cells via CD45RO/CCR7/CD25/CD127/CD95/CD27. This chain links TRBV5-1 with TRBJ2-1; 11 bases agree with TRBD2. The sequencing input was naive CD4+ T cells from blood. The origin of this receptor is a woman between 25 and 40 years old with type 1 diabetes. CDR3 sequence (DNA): TGCGCCAGCAGCTCCGGGACTAGCGGCCGTACAATGGACAATGAGCAGTTCTTC. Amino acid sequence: CASSSGTSGRTMDNEQFF.